The 9 T cell receptor beta chains below come from one sample, sequenced in a study of cytomegalovirus exposure and HLA in healthy donors (dated by TCRdb to about 2017). The library was made by the immunoSEQ multiplex PCR assay. For the multiplex PCR, a mixture combining 60 forward primers for TCR Vbeta segments and 13 reverse primers for TCR Jbeta segments was used. TCRdb took this table from immuneACCESS and kept in-frame rearrangements with V and J called. Such tables lack part of the clones; where checked against another copy, unresolved V genes explain under half of the gap, and the rest is unexplained. In all, the sample holds roughly 120,000 clones, and 60% to 80% of those were seen once. 16% of the sample is held by the ten biggest clonotypes. Sequencing used PBMCs. The receptors stem from a man aged 45 to 65 in good health and CMV-seropositive.

V usage is TRBV5-4 and J usage is TRBJ1-6, with TRBD1 as a possible D gene (6 bases). CDR1 is SGHNT, CDR2 YYREEE, per germline (reference sequence). The CDR3 is made up of 15 amino acids. Trimming took off 4 bases at V and 5 bases at J, with 13 bases between the two ends. This chain's CDR3 is CASSPSGDNNSPLHF. Here the CDR3 DNA reads TGTGCCAGCAGCCCCTCAGGGGACAATAATTCACCCCTCCACTTT.

The chain combines TRBV19 with TRBJ2-7; TRBD1 aligns across 10 bases. CDR1 is LNHDA, CDR2 SQIVND, per germline (reference sequence). V was pared by 5 bases and J by 6 bases, with 4 bases of the junction left unmatched. CDR3 length: 13 amino acids. The CDR3 region has the DNA TGTGCCAGTAGTTATGGGACAGGGGTCGAGCAGTACTTC. Protein sequence: CASSYGTGVEQYF.

With regard to this clone: One end of the junction is discordant with germline, which a read error may explain. The chain couples TRBV7-7 to TRBJ2-1, with 8 bases identical to TRBD1. Germline assignment: CDR1 SSHAT and CDR2 FNYEAQ (reference sequence). CDR3 size: 14 residues. CDR3 region: CASSLGQGVNEQFF. CDR3 DNA sequence: TGTGCTAGCAGCTTAGGACAGGGAGTGAATGAGCAGTTCTTC.

The CDR3 bases are TGCAGCGTTGAAGATCTGACAGGGCAGTACTTC. This gives the protein CSVEDLTGQYF. The rearrangement uses TRBV29-1 and TRBJ2-7; possibly TRBD1 for D (6 bases). V was cut by 0 bases and J by 9 bases, with 9 bases left in between. Germline CDR1 is SQVTM and CDR2 is ANQGSEA. The CDR3 contains 11 residues.

In this sample, this clone turned up a few times. The chain employs TRBV7-2 and TRBJ1-2; weak D call: TRBD1 (5 bases). The CDR3 contains 15 residues. In germline, CDR1 is SGHTA, CDR2 FQGNSA. V was clipped by 1 base and J by 2 bases, with 11 bases between them. The CDR3: CASSLVLRDNYGYTF. The CDR3 nucleotides read TGTGCCAGCAGCTTAGTCTTGCGGGACAACTATGGCTACACCTTC.

The chain links TRBV7-2 to TRBJ1-2; D may be TRBD1 (5 bases). The CDR3 has 13 residues. The V and J ends lost 1 base and 4 bases respectively, with 7 bases between them. CDR1 is SGHTA and CDR2 is FQGNSA in the germline V gene. This CDR3 is CASSLGQLYGYTF. CDR3 in DNA: TGTGCCAGCAGCTTAGGACAGCTCTATGGCTACACCTTC.

V usage is TRBV7-2 and J usage is TRBJ2-5, with 8 bases identical to TRBD1. CDR1 and CDR2 (germline): SGHTA, FQGNSA. The V and J ends lost 0 bases and 1 base, in that order; junction bases with no gene match: 7. The length of the CDR3 is 17 residues. CDR3 region: CASSLAFVGTGQETQYF. The CDR3 DNA reads as TGTGCCAGCAGCTTAGCATTCGTCGGGACAGGCCAAGAGACCCAGTACTTC.

The V gene is TRBV19, the J gene TRBJ1-4, with D unclear. Per germline, CDR1 LNHDA and CDR2 SQIVND (reference sequence). V was shortened by 1 base and J by 7 bases, with 7 bases between the two germline ends. The CDR3 loop spans 13 amino acids. DNA for the CDR3: TGTGCCAGTAGTATAGGCACTTCTGAAAAACTGTTTTTT. It translates to CASSIGTSEKLFF.

The chain couples TRBV7-9 to TRBJ1-2, with 9 positions matching TRBD1. Trimming removed 5 bases from V and 8 bases from J; junction bases left unmatched: 6. The CDR3 has 13 amino acids. Germline V gene sequence: CDR1 SEHNR, CDR2 FQNEAQ (reference sequence). CDR3 residues: CASSLDRGEGYTF. CDR3 nucleotides: TGTGCCAGCAGCCTGGACAGGGGAGAGGGCTACACCTTC.